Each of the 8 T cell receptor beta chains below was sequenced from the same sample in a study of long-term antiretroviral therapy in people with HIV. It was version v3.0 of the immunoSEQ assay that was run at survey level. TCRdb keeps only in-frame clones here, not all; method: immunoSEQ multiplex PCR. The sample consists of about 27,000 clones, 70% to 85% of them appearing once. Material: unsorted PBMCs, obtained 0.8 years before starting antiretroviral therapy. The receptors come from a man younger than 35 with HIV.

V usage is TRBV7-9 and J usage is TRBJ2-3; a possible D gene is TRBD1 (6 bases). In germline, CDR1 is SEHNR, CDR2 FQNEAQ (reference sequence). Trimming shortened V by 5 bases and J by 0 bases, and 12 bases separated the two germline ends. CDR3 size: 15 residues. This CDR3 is CASSLDSLSTDTQYF. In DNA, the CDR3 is TGTGCCAGCAGCCTGGACAGCCTTAGCACAGATACGCAGTATTTT.

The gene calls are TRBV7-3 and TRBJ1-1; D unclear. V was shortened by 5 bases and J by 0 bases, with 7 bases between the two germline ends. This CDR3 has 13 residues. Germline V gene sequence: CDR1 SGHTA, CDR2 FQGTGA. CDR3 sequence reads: CASSRNMNTEAFF. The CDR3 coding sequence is TGTGCCAGCAGCAGGAACATGAACACTGAAGCTTTCTTT.

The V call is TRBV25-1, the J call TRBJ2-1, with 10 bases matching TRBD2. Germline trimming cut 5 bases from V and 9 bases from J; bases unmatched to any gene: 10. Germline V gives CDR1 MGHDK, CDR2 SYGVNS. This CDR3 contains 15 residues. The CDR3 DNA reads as TGTGCCAGCAGTCCCAGCGGGAGGGTAGGGGGTGAGCAGTTCTTC. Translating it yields CASSPSGRVGGEQFF.

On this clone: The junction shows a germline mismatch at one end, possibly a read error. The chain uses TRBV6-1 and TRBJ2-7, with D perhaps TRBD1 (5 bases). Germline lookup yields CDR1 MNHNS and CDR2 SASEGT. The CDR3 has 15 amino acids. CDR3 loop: CASSEATASSYEQYF. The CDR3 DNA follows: TGTGCCAGCAGCGAAGCGACAGCTAGCTCCTACGAGCAGTACTTC.

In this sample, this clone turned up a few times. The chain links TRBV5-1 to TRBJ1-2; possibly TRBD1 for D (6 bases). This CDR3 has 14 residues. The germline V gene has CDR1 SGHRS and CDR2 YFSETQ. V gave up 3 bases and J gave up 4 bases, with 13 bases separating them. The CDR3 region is CASSWDTGSYGYTF. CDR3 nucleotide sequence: TGCGCCAGCAGCTGGGACACAGGGAGCTATGGCTACACCTTC.

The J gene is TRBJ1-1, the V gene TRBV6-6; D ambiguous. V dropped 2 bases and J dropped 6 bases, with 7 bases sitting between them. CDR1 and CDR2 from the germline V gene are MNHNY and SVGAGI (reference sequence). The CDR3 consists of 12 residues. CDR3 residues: CASSYNYPEAFF. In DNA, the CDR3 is TGTGCCAGCAGTTACAATTATCCTGAAGCTTTCTTT.

The CDR3 region has the DNA TGTGCCAGCAGCCGTGGGCAACCTGGGGAGACCCAGTACTTC. Its protein product is CASSRGQPGETQYF. The chain combines TRBV28 with TRBJ2-5; D remains unclear. The V gene lost 6 bases and the J gene lost 5 bases, with 16 bases spanning the gap. The CDR3 consists of 14 residues. The germline gives CDR1 MDHEN, CDR2 SYDVKM. Variable domain in full (rest from reference TRBV28 and TRBJ2-5): DVKVTQSSRYLVKRTGEKVFLECVQDMDHENMFWYRQDPGLGLRLIYFSYDVKMKEKGDIPEGYSVSREKKERFSLILESASTNQTSMYLCASSRGQPGETQYFGPGTRLLVL.

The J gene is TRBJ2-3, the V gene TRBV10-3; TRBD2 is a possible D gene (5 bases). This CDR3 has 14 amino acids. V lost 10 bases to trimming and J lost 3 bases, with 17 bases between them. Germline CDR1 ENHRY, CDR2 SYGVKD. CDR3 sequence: CATTTRFSTDTQYF. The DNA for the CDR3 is TGTGCCACCACCACTAGGTTTTCTACAGATACGCAGTATTTT.